The source of this T cell receptor (beta chain) is a study of metastatic and nonmetastatic thyroid tumors. Study-wide background: Thyroid patients, malignant and benign, had repertoires compared across blood and tumor or nodule tissue.

TCRdb re-analyzed the PCR reads through MiXCR. In the table there are around 38,000 clones, 25% to 35% of which are singletons. This clone showed up many times. Between the trimmed V and J ends, which lost 2 bases and 7 bases, there was a span of 5 bases. The length of the CDR3 is 11 residues. Germline V gene lookup returns CDR1 GTSNPN and CDR2 SVGIG (reference sequence). No patient received treatment before thyroid surgery. This chain links TRBV30 with TRBJ2-2; no reliable D call. Sequencing was done on a sample of blood. The clonotype comes from a male donor with papillary thyroid cancer or a benign thyroid nodule (not recorded which). Some clones in this sample may be carry-over from other donors' samples. DNA of the CDR3: TGTGCCTGGAGTTACCTCGGGGAGCTGTTTTTT. This encodes CAWSYLGELFF. Drawing the rest from reference TRBV30 and TRBJ2-2, the complete variable domain is SQTIHQWPATLVQPVGSPLSLECTVEGTSNPNLYWYRQAAGRGLQLLFYSVGIGQISSEVPQNLSASRPQDRQFILSSKKLLLSDSGFYLCAWSYLGELFFGEGSRLTVL.